This T cell receptor (beta chain) was recovered during a study of identical twins. General observations from the study: Insertions ran lower in abundant cord blood beta clonotypes, though not in memory repertoires. Modelling approaches yielded underestimates of out-of-frame TCR alpha sharing between monozygotic twins.

A template switching step contributed a universal primer site, while unique molecular identifiers were present in the cDNA. MiXCR was run by TCRdb on the 5' RACE reads, yielding one entry per CDR3 protein. The sample yields about 810,000 distinct CDR3 sequences, 9% to 15% seen once. This clonotype turned up a few times. Its cognate antigen is unknown. These data were also filed under a second study, of yellow fever vaccine responses in identical twins. That source reports: Twins reportedly appeared to share part of their vaccine T cell response while keeping part individual.

This receptor was identified in a woman under 30 in good health. The sample taken for sequencing was PBMCs.

The CDR3 loop reads CASSDYLNTEAFF. CDR3 bases: TGTGCCAGCAGTGATTACCTGAACACTGAAGCTTTCTTT. The chain couples TRBV6-1 to TRBJ1-1, with D unresolved. The CDR3 is made up of 13 amino acids. V lost 3 bases, J lost 0 bases, and 5 bases lay in between. Germline CDR1 and CDR2: MNHNS and SASEGT.